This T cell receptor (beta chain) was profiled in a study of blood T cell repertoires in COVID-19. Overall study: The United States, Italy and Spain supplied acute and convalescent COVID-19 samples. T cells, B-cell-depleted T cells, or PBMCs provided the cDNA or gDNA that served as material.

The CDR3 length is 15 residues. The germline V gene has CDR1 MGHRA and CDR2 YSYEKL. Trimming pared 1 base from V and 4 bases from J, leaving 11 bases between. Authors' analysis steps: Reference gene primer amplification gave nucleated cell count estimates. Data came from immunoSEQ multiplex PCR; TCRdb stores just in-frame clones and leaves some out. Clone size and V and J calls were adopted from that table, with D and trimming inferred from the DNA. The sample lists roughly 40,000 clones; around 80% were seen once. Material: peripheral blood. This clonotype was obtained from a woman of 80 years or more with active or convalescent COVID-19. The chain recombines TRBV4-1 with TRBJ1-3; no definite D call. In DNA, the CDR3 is TGCGCCAGCAGCCAAGGCGTAGTCGTAGGAAACACCATATATTTT. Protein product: CASSQGVVVGNTIYF.